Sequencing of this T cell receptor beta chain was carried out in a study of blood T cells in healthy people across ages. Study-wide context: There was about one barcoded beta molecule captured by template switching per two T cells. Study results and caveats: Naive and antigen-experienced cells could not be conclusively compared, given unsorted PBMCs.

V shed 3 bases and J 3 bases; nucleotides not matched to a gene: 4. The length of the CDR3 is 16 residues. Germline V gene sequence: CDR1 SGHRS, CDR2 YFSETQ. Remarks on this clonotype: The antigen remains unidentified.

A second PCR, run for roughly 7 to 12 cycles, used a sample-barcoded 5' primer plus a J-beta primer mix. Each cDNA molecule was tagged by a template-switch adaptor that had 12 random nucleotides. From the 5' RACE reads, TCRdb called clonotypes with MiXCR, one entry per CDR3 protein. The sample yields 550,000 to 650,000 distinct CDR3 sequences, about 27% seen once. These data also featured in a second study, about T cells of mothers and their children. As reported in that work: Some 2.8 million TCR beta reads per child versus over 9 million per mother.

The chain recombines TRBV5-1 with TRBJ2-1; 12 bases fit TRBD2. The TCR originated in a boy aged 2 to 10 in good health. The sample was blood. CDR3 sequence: CASSYALAGGYNEQFF. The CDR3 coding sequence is TGCGCCAGCAGCTATGCACTAGCGGGAGGCTACAATGAGCAGTTCTTC.